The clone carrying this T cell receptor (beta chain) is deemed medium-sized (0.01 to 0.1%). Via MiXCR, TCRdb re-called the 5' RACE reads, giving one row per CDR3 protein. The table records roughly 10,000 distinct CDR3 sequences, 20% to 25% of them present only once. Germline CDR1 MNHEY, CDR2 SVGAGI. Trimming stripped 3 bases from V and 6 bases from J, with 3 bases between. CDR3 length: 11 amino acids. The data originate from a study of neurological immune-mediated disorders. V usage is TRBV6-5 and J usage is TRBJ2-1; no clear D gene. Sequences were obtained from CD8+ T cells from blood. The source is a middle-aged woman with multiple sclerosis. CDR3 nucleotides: TGTGCCAGCAGTTATGGCAATGAGCAGTTCTTC. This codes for CASSYGNEQFF.